A single sample is the source of the 30 T cell receptor beta chains below, sequenced in a study of blood T cells in healthy people across ages. A second about 7 to 12 cycle PCR used barcoded and J-beta primers. TCRdb itself ran the 5' RACE reads through MiXCR, one entry per CDR3 protein. Of 750,000 to 950,000 distinct CDR3 sequences in the sample, roughly 50% were seen once. Sequencing used blood. All receptors derive from a man older than 75 in good health.

This chain connects TRBV6-2 or TRBV6-3 to TRBJ2-3; D gene uncertain. The CDR3 has 17 amino acids. Trimming stripped 0 bases from V and 1 base from J, with 14 bases between. Germline CDR1 and CDR2: MNHEY and SVGEGT. The chain's CDR3 is CASSYSPAGIRTDTQYF. The CDR3 nucleotides read TGTGCCAGCAGTTACTCGCCTGCCGGAATCCGCACAGATACGCAGTATTTT.

The rearrangement uses TRBV20-1 and TRBJ2-3; D possibly corresponds to TRBD2 (5 bases). This CDR3 has 12 residues. CDR1 and CDR2 (germline): DFQATT, SNEGSKA (reference sequence). Between the trimmed V and J ends, which lost 5 bases and 8 bases, there was a span of 14 bases. DNA for the CDR3: TGCAGTGCTTGTACTAGAGCCGGTACGCAGTATTTT. Its translation is CSACTRAGTQYF.

The chain links TRBV20-1 to TRBJ1-5, with a weak D call TRBD1 (5 bases). Trimming removed 2 bases from V and 1 base from J, with 12 bases in between. Germline assignment: CDR1 DFQATT and CDR2 SNEGSKA (reference sequence). The CDR3 runs 15 residues. The CDR3 nucleotides read TGCAGTGCTAGACACCCCGGGACGAGCAATCAGCCCCAGCATTTT. Amino acid sequence: CSARHPGTSNQPQHF.

The chain recombines TRBV7-2 with TRBJ2-7; D may be TRBD1 or TRBD2 (5 bases each). The length of the CDR3 is 15 residues. CDR1 is SGHTA, CDR2 FQGNSA, per germline. Trimming stripped 0 bases from V and 2 bases from J, with 11 bases between. The CDR3 bases are TGTGCCAGCAGCTTAGCGAGAGGGGAAACCTACGAGCAGTACTTC. The encoded protein is CASSLARGETYEQYF.

The rearrangement joins TRBV5-5 to TRBJ2-7, with TRBD1 matching over 9 bases. Germline V gene lookup returns CDR1 SGHKS and CDR2 YYEKEE (reference sequence). The CDR3 totals 14 residues. V dropped 4 bases and J dropped 3; count of bases not matched to a gene: 5. The CDR3 DNA reads TGTGCCAGCAGCCGAAGACAGGGGGGCTACGAGCAGTACTTC. Protein product: CASSRRQGGYEQYF.

The V gene is TRBV7-2, the J gene TRBJ2-7; 9 bases align to TRBD1. Germline V lookup: CDR1 SGHTA, CDR2 FQGNSA. The V and J ends lost 8 bases and 5 bases, in that order; junction bases with no gene match: 10. The CDR3 totals 14 residues. CDR3 in DNA: TGTGCCAGCGTAGACGGGACAGGGAGTAACGAGCAGTACTTC. Translated: CASVDGTGSNEQYF.

This sequence joins TRBV28 and TRBJ1-6, with D perhaps TRBD1 (5 bases). Trimming cost V 2 bases and J 8 bases, with 19 bases left between them. CDR1 and CDR2 (germline): MDHEN, SYDVKM. CDR3 length: 17 residues. CDR3: CASSLRAGMGSHSPLHF. CDR3 DNA: TGTGCCAGCAGTTTAAGAGCAGGGATGGGGTCTCATTCACCCCTCCACTTT.

Points on this clonotype: This clone may be a read error of a much larger clone one base away. V gene TRBV29-1 combines with J gene TRBJ1-4, with a tentative D call TRBD1 (5 bases). CDR1 and CDR2 from the germline V gene are SQVTM and ANQGSEA. The CDR3 extends over 13 amino acids. The CDR3 region is CNVAGIGNEKLFF. The CDR3 region has the DNA TGCAACGTGGCAGGGATTGGTAATGAAAAACTGTTTTTT.

The gene calls are TRBV5-5 and TRBJ1-5, with TRBD1 matching over 8 bases. This CDR3 has 17 residues. Germline CDR1 is SGHKS and CDR2 is YYEKEE (reference sequence). The trim removed 4 bases at V and 3 bases at J, leaving 12 bases unmatched. In DNA, the CDR3 is TGTGCCAGCAGCAAAACAGGGGGTCGGGGCGTCAATCAGCCCCAGCATTTT. Protein: CASSKTGGRGVNQPQHF.

The chain couples TRBV15 to TRBJ2-1; weak D call: TRBD2 (6 bases). V lost 1 base to trimming and J lost 7 bases, with 17 bases between them. CDR1 and CDR2 (germline): LNHNV, YYDKDF (reference sequence). CDR3 length: 16 amino acids. CDR3 DNA: TGTGCCACCAGCAGAGTGACGGGAGCGGGCATGAATGAGCAGTTCTTC. Residues: CATSRVTGAGMNEQFF.

This chain connects TRBV11-1 to TRBJ2-7; D may be TRBD1 (6 bases). V lost 8 bases, J lost 5 bases, and 19 bases lay in between. Germline V gene sequence: CDR1 SGHAT, CDR2 FQDESV (reference sequence). The CDR3 consists of 14 residues. The chain's CDR3 is CASGPRDNTDEQYF. CDR3 DNA sequence: TGTGCCAGCGGGCCCCGGGACAATACCGACGAGCAGTACTTC.

This chain connects TRBV28 to TRBJ1-2; the D gene is possibly TRBD1 (6 bases). The germline V gene has CDR1 MDHEN and CDR2 SYDVKM. This CDR3 spans 14 amino acids. Deletions cut 5 bases from V and 4 bases from J, with 14 bases between. The CDR3 DNA sequence: TGTGCCAGCAGTAGCACAGGGTTCGTCTATGGCTACACCTTC. As protein: CASSSTGFVYGYTF.

Worth noting for this clonotype: One end of the junction fails to match germline, which may point to a read error. The rearrangement joins TRBV20-1 to TRBJ2-1, with 9 bases identical to TRBD2. The germline V gene encodes CDR1 DFQATT and CDR2 SNEGSKA (reference sequence). The CDR3 contains 13 residues. The CDR3 region has the DNA TGCAGTCCTAGGACTAGCGAATACAATGAGCAGTTCTTC. Amino acids: CSPRTSEYNEQFF.

In this sample, this clonotype turned up a few times. This chain links TRBV6-4 with TRBJ2-1; 16 nucleotides match TRBD2. The CDR3 sequence is 15 residues long. The ends lost 5 bases at V and 8 bases at J; junction bases unmatched: 3. Germline V gene lookup returns CDR1 MRHNA and CDR2 SNTAGT. CDR3 residues: CASSTGTSGRDEQFF. As DNA, the CDR3 is TGTGCCAGCAGTACCGGGACTAGCGGGAGGGATGAGCAGTTCTTC.

The chain carries TRBV5-1 and TRBJ2-4; a possible D gene is TRBD1 (6 bases). Gene TRBJ2-7 matches the end of the DNA better, so the J call may be wrong. The CDR3 is 15 amino acids. The germline CDR1 and CDR2 sequences are SGHRS and YFSETQ. The CDR3 sequence: CASSWVSGQYHEQYF. CDR3 coding DNA: TGCGCCAGCTCCTGGGTGAGCGGACAGTACCACGAGCAGTACTTC.

This rearrangement joins TRBV20-1 to TRBJ2-7, with a possible D match to TRBD2 (6 bases). Germline values: CDR1 DFQATT, CDR2 SNEGSKA (reference sequence). Trimming took 8 bases from V and 7 from J, leaving 24 bases between them. The CDR3 length is 14 residues. The CDR3 here is CSRRRDWVPREQYF. CDR3 DNA sequence: TGCAGTCGCCGGCGGGACTGGGTCCCCCGGGAGCAGTACTTC.

V usage is TRBV6-2 or TRBV6-3 and J usage is TRBJ1-2; TRBD1 might be the D (5 bases). Germline-derived CDR1 and CDR2 are MNHEY and SVGEGT. Trimming stripped 7 bases from V and 6 bases from J, with 27 bases between. The CDR3 runs to 17 residues. The CDR3 region is CASTSGLWGGPNDGYTF. CDR3 in DNA: TGTGCCAGCACCTCAGGGCTTTGGGGCGGACCTAATGATGGCTACACCTTC.

As for this clonotype: At one end the junction does not follow the germline gene, possibly because of a read error. CDR3 in amino acids: CAGRLAGVVGELFF. The CDR3 DNA is TGTGCCGGCAGACTAGCGGGAGTGGTCGGGGAGCTGTTTTTT. The J gene is TRBJ2-2, the V gene TRBV6-1, with 12 bases that match TRBD2. CDR3 length equals 14 residues. Germline V CDR1 and CDR2: MNHNS, SASEGT.

This chain links TRBV5-1 with TRBJ2-7; D is perhaps TRBD1 or TRBD2 (5 bases each). Trimming shortened V by 4 bases and J by 3 bases, and 14 bases separated the two germline ends. The CDR3 sequence is 14 residues long. Germline CDR1 reads SGHRS; CDR2 reads YFSETQ. CDR3 nucleotides: TGCGCCAGCAGCCGGGACGGGCCGGACTACGAGCAGTACTTC. Residues: CASSRDGPDYEQYF. Using reference TRBV5-1 and TRBJ2-7 for the parts outside the CDR3, the full variable domain is KAGVTQTPRYLIKTRGQQVTLSCSPISGHRSVSWYQQTPGQGLQFLFEYFSETQRNKGNFPGRFSGRQFSNSRSEMNVSTLELGDSALYLCASSRDGPDYEQYFGPGTRLTVT.

The V gene is TRBV2, the J gene TRBJ2-5; 9 bases match TRBD2. The end of the DNA is better explained by TRBJ2-7, so the J call may be wrong. Germline V lookup: CDR1 SNHLY, CDR2 FYNNEI. This CDR3 has 15 residues. CDR3 in amino acids: CASTRGASGTYEQYF. The CDR3 coding sequence is TGTGCCAGCACCCGGGGTGCTAGCGGGACGTACGAGCAGTACTTC.

The CDR3 coding sequence is TGTGCCAGCAGTTTATCCCCACCTCTAGCGGGAGTACACAATGAGCAGTTCTTC. This sequence encodes CASSLSPPLAGVHNEQFF. This chain connects TRBV27 to TRBJ2-1, with 10 bases identical to TRBD2. The length of the CDR3 is 18 residues. Germline-derived CDR1 and CDR2 are MNHEY and SMNVEV (reference sequence). V dropped 0 bases and J dropped 5; count of bases not matched to a gene: 10.

The CDR3 sequence: CASSLSQGPEYF. The CDR3 nucleotides read TGTGCCAGCAGTTTGTCACAGGGCCCCGAGTACTTC. The rearrangement uses TRBV27 and TRBJ2-5; possibly TRBD1 for D (6 bases). This CDR3 has 12 amino acids. With 3 bases removed from V and 12 bases from J, the gap between germline ends came to 14 bases. Germline loops: CDR1 MNHEY, CDR2 SMNVEV (reference sequence).

This clonotype came up many times. The chain combines TRBV20-1 with TRBJ1-5; no definite D call. Germline CDR1 is DFQATT and CDR2 is SNEGSKA (reference sequence). The CDR3 runs to 14 residues. The V gene lost 6 bases and the J gene lost 3 bases, with 15 bases spanning the gap. CDR3 sequence reads: CSAMAPMPNQPQHF. The DNA for the CDR3 is TGCAGTGCCATGGCTCCTATGCCCAATCAGCCCCAGCATTTT.

As concerns this clonotype: The germline gene is not matched at one end of the junction; a read error may be the cause. This sequence joins TRBV9 and TRBJ2-3; D is perhaps TRBD1 (5 bases). CDR1 is SGDLS, CDR2 YYNGEE, per germline. This CDR3 is 17 amino acids long. The CDR3 region has the DNA TGTGCCAGCAGCGTAGGGAGAAGGGCGCCCCCCACAGGTACGCAGTATTTT. This translates into CASSVGRRAPPTGTQYF.

The chain is built from TRBV6-5 and TRBJ1-2; no firm D call. V was clipped by 5 bases and J by 1 base, with 11 bases between them. CDR3 length equals 14 residues. Germline assignment: CDR1 MNHEY and CDR2 SVGAGI. The CDR3 bases are TGTGCCAGCAGTCCCCCGGGGAGTAACTATGGCTACACCTTC. Translated, it gives CASSPPGSNYGYTF.

This clonotype occurred a few times. The J gene is TRBJ2-7, the V gene TRBV27; no firm D call. The CDR3 spans 13 residues. The germline CDR1 and CDR2 sequences are MNHEY and SMNVEV (reference sequence). V was trimmed by 5 bases and J by 2 bases, leaving 10 bases between them. The chain's CDR3 is CASSHGFTYEQYF. The CDR3 DNA sequence: TGTGCCAGCAGTCACGGCTTTACCTACGAGCAGTACTTC.

This clonotype has a handful of counts. V is TRBV6-6 and J is TRBJ2-7; 8 bases match TRBD1. Trimming at V came to 6 bases and at J to 0 bases, leaving 7 bases not matched to a gene. The germline CDR1 and CDR2 sequences are MNHNY and SVGAGI (reference sequence). The length of the CDR3 is 15 residues. The chain's CDR3 is CASRPTGGSSYEQYF. For the CDR3, the DNA is TGTGCCAGCAGGCCCACAGGGGGGAGCTCCTACGAGCAGTACTTC.

For the CDR3, the DNA is TGTGCCAGCAGTGAAGAGGGGCGAGTGACTTTCTTT. Encoded protein: CASSEEGRVTFF. This chain links TRBV6-1 with TRBJ1-1; TRBD1 might be the D (5 bases). V was clipped by 1 base and J by 12 bases, with 12 bases between them. This CDR3 spans 12 amino acids. Germline assignment: CDR1 MNHNS and CDR2 SASEGT.

This clonotype has only a few counts. The chain combines TRBV29-1 with TRBJ2-5; D might be TRBD2 (6 bases). Germline CDR1 and CDR2: SQVTM and ANQGSEA. The CDR3 contains 12 residues. The chain's CDR3 is CTGVEGRETQYF. The CDR3, as DNA: TGCACGGGTGTTGAAGGGAGGGAGACCCAGTACTTC.

The rearrangement links TRBV11-2 to TRBJ2-1; the match to TRBD1 covers 8 bases. V was pared by 8 bases and J by 3 bases, with 6 bases of the junction left unmatched. This CDR3 spans 14 amino acids. CDR1 and CDR2 (germline): SGHAT, FQNNGV. CDR3 sequence reads: CASRDRGFYNEQFF. In DNA form, the CDR3 reads TGTGCCAGCCGAGACAGGGGATTCTACAATGAGCAGTTCTTC.